This TCR beta chain originates from a study of blood T cell repertoires in COVID-19. Whole-study context: Nucleic acid was either cDNA or gDNA, and it came from T cells, B-cell-depleted T cells, or PBMCs.

In the source study's methods: Counts of nucleated cells, estimated from reference gene primer amplification, were obtained. Only in-frame clones appear in the TCRdb table, and some are missing; sequencing was by immunoSEQ multiplex PCR. V and J calls plus clone size are reproduced from that table; the DNA served to infer D and trimming. The sample lists around 330,000 clones; about 87% were seen once. Trimming removed 6 bases from V and 2 bases from J, with 10 bases in between. Looked up from germline, CDR1 is LGHDT and CDR2 is YNNKEL (reference sequence). The CDR3 extends over 13 amino acids. Participants' reported clinical history set cohort assignment.

This TCR was sampled from a woman aged 18-30 years who had recovered from COVID-19. V usage is TRBV3-1 (or the pseudogene TRBV3-2) and J usage is TRBJ1-1; TRBD1 might be the D (5 bases). Specimen: PBMCs or T cells enriched from blood (not recorded which). CDR3 in amino acids: CASRRGLNTEAFF. The DNA of the CDR3 is TGTGCCAGCAGGCGGGGCCTAAACACTGAAGCTTTCTTT.